The present T cell receptor (beta chain) was sequenced within a study of blood T cells in healthy people across ages. The CDR3 totals 13 residues. CDR1 SGDLS and CDR2 YYNGEE come from the germline V gene. V dropped 3 bases and J dropped 8 bases, with 14 bases sitting between them. Overall study results and limits: When set beside aged donors, long-lived donors presented more naive CD4+ cells and higher diversity.

On this clonotype: Its antigen is as yet unknown.

Alongside a J-beta primer mix, a sample-barcoded 5' primer served in a second PCR lasting about 6 to 11 cycles. TCRdb ran MiXCR on the 5' RACE reads and lists one entry per CDR3 protein. This table holds some 1.5 million distinct CDR3 sequences, approximately 43% found once. The chain has TRBV9 and TRBJ1-1; D is ambiguous. The sequence was obtained from a woman under 30 in good health. Sequenced: blood. CDR3 sequence: CASSGSSGGEAFF. DNA for the CDR3: TGTGCCAGCAGCGGAAGCTCGGGAGGCGAAGCTTTCTTT.